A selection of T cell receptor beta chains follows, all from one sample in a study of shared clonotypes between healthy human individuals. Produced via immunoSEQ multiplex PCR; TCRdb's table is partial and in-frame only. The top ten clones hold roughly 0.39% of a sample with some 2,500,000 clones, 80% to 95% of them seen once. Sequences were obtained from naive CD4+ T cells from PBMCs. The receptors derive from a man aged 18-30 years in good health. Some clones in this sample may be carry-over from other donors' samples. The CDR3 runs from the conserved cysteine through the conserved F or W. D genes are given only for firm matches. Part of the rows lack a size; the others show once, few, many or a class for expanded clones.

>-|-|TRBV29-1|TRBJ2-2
CSVAGVTGELFF
TGCAGCGTTGCGGGCGTTACCGGGGAGCTGTTTTTT
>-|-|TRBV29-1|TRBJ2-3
CSVEAPTTDTQYF
TGCAGCGTTGAGGCCCCGACCACAGATACGCAGTATTTT
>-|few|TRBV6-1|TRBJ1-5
CASSERRVSQPQHF
TGTGCCAGCAGTGAACGGCGTGTGAGCCAGCCCCAGCATTTT
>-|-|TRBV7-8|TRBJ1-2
CASSDDWGTNYGYTF
TGTGCCAGCAGCGACGATTGGGGTACTAACTATGGCTACACCTTC
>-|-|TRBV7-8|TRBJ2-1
CASSLGNEQFF
TGTGCCAGCAGCCTGGGGAACGAGCAGTTCTTC
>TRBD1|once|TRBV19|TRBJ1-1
CATRGQGARGAEAFF
TGTGCCACCCGAGGACAGGGGGCAAGGGGGGCTGAAGCTTTCTTT
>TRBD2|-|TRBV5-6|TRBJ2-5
CASSLLSAGGRETQYF
TGTGCCAGCAGCTTGCTGTCTGCGGGAGGGAGGGAGACCCAGTACTTC
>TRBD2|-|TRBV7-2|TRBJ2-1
CASSLGGLAGASYNEQFF
TGTGCCAGCAGCTTAGGCGGACTAGCGGGGGCCTCCTACAATGAGCAGTTCTTC
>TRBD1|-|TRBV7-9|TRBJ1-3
CASSSYRGPGNTIYF
TGTGCCAGCAGCTCTTACAGGGGGCCTGGAAACACCATATATTTT
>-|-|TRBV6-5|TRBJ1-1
CASSYSGIRNTEAFF
TGTGCCAGCAGTTACTCAGGGATTAGGAACACTGAAGCTTTCTTT
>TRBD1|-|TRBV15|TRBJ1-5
CATSKTGTVSNQPQHF
TGTGCCACCAGCAAAACTGGGACAGTTAGCAATCAGCCCCAGCATTTT
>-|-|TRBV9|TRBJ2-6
CASSGGVSSGANVLTF
TGTGCCAGCAGCGGAGGAGTAAGCTCTGGGGCCAACGTCCTGACTTTC
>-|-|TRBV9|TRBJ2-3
CASSVEGGHTQYF
TGTGCCAGCAGCGTAGAGGGGGGGCATACGCAGTATTTT
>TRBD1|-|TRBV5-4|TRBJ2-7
CASSLGNRGLGEQYF
TGTGCCAGCAGCTTAGGGAACAGGGGGCTGGGCGAGCAGTACTTC
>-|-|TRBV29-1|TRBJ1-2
CSVEEGPGRGYTF
TGCAGCGTTGAAGAGGGGCCAGGAAGGGGCTACACCTTC
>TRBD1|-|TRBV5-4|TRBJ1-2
CASSPKDRDYGYTF
TGTGCCAGCAGCCCTAAGGACAGGGACTATGGCTACACCTTC
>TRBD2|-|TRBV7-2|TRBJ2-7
CASSPPPGLAGFTYEQYF
TGTGCCAGCAGCCCACCCCCCGGACTAGCGGGATTCACCTACGAGCAGTACTTC
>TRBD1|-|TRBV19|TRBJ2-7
CASVQGHEQYF
TGTGCCTCAGTACAGGGGCACGAGCAGTACTTC